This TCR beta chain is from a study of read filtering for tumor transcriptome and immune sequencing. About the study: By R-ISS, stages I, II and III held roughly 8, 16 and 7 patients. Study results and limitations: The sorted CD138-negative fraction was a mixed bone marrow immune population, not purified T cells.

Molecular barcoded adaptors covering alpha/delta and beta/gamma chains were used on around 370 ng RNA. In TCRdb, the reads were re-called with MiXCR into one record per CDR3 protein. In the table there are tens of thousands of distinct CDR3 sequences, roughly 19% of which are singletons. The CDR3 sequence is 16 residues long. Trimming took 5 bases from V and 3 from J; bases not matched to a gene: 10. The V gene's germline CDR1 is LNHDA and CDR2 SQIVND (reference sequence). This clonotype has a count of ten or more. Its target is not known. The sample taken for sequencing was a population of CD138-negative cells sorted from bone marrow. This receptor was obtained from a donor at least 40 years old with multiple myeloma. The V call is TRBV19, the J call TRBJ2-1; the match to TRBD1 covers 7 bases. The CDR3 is CASSPGLRGLYNEQFF. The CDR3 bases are TGTGCCAGTAGTCCCGGTTTGAGGGGGCTCTACAATGAGCAGTTCTTC. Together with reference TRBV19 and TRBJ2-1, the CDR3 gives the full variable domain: DGGITQSPKYLFRKEGQNVTLSCEQNLNHDAMYWYRQDPGQGLRLIYYSQIVNDFQKGDIAEGYSVSREKKESFPLTVTSAQKNPTAFYLCASSPGLRGLYNEQFFGPGTRLTVL.